A selection of T cell receptor beta chains follows, all from one sample in a study of blood T cell repertoires in COVID-19. Measured with immunoSEQ multiplex PCR; TCRdb has only the in-frame clones, and not every one. The sample holds 270,000 or so clones, about 80% seen once. Sequencing input: PBMCs or T cells enriched from blood (not recorded which). The receptors stem from a man aged 45 to 65 who had recovered from COVID-19. Each CDR3 is given with its conserved first and last residue. Rows give clone size only sometimes, using once, few, many, or a class for an expanded clone.

TRBJ1-6 | TRBV20-1 | NA | CSAGRDSPLHF
TRBJ1-5 | TRBV10-2 | NA | CASSEGGPQHF
TRBJ2-2 | TRBV7-2 | NA | CASSVYGQGQTNTGELFF
TRBJ2-5 | TRBV28 | NA | CASSLFLGNRETQYF
TRBJ2-1 | TRBV7-3 | NA | CASSEGSGGLNEQFF
TRBJ2-1 | TRBV15 | once | CATSRVGTSGPRPYNEQFF
TRBJ2-2 | TRBV11-3 | NA | CASSYRSGRDTGELFF
TRBJ2-7 | TRBV4-1 | NA | CASSQGMGQGYEQYF
TRBJ1-2 | TRBV12-3/TRBV12-4 | NA | CASSLGRVGGYTF
TRBJ1-6 | TRBV7-6 | NA | CASSSRTGEHSPLHF
TRBJ2-7 | TRBV11-2 | NA | CASSLYSLVKQYF